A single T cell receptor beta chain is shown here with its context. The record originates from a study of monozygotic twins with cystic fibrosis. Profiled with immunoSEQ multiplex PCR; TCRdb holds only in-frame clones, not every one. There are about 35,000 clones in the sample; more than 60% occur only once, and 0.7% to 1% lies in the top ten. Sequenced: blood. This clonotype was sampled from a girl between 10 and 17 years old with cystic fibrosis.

CDR3 sequence reads: CSVEDPMRDTQYF. CDR3 in DNA: TGCAGCGTTGAAGACCCGATGAGAGATACGCAGTATTTT. V gene TRBV29-1 combines with J gene TRBJ2-3; D call uncertain. The CDR3 length is 13 residues. Germline CDR1 reads SQVTM; CDR2 reads ANQGSEA. The germline V and J ends were trimmed by 0 bases and 5 bases, with 9 bases remaining between them.